Listed below are T cell receptor beta chains from one sample, sequenced in a study of blood T cell repertoires in COVID-19. Sequenced by immunoSEQ multiplex PCR; TCRdb stores in-frame clones only, minus some. The sample comprises 300,000 to 400,000 clones, 85% to 90% of which are singletons, and roughly 6.6% rests with the top ten. Sequencing input: peripheral blood. Source of these receptors: a woman between 70 and 85 years old with COVID-19, enrolled during active disease. Each CDR3 is given with its conserved first and last residue. Each record gives: CDR3 protein, CDR3 DNA, clone size, CDR3 length, V gene, D gene, J gene. D genes are given only for firm matches. The size of a clone is reported for some rows only, either as once, few or many, or as a class for expanded clones.

CDR3: CASRDRGRGYGYTF
DNA: TGTGCCAGCAGGGACAGGGGGCGCGGCTATGGCTACACCTTC
size: few
length: 14
V: TRBV6-5
D: TRBD1
J: TRBJ1-2

CDR3: CASSLGPGAEGTEAFF
DNA: TGCGCCAGCAGCTTGGGCCCAGGGGCTGAGGGCACTGAAGCTTTCTTT
size: NA
length: 16
V: TRBV5-1
D: NA
J: TRBJ1-1

CDR3: CASSYRGANRDTQYF
DNA: TGTGCCAGCAGTTACCGGGGGGCCAACCGAGATACGCAGTATTTT
size: NA
length: 15
V: TRBV6-2/TRBV6-3
D: NA
J: TRBJ2-3

CDR3: CSVEDQGTSGGGTDTQYF
DNA: TGCAGCGTTGAAGATCAAGGGACTAGCGGGGGGGGCACAGATACGCAGTATTTT
size: NA
length: 18
V: TRBV29-1
D: TRBD2
J: TRBJ2-3

CDR3: CASSLDLLAGSDTQYF
DNA: TGTGCCAGCAGCTTAGACCTACTAGCGGGGTCAGATACGCAGTATTTT
size: NA
length: 16
V: TRBV7-2
D: TRBD2
J: TRBJ2-3

CDR3: CASSVTGGGNEQFF
DNA: TGTGCCAGCAGTGTAACAGGGGGTGGCAATGAGCAGTTCTTC
size: once
length: 14
V: TRBV25-1
D: TRBD1
J: TRBJ2-1

CDR3: CASSKPSGTGLYGYTF
DNA: TGTGCCAGCAGCAAGCCAAGCGGGACAGGACTCTATGGCTACACCTTC
size: NA
length: 16
V: TRBV21-1
D: NA
J: TRBJ1-2

CDR3: CASSIETGWNTEAFF
DNA: TGTGCCAGTAGTATAGAAACAGGTTGGAACACTGAAGCTTTCTTT
size: NA
length: 15
V: TRBV19
D: NA
J: TRBJ1-1

CDR3: CATSQGAYEQYF
DNA: TGTGCCACCAGTCAAGGGGCGTACGAGCAGTACTTC
size: NA
length: 12
V: TRBV24-1
D: NA
J: TRBJ2-7

CDR3: CASSPMGRGNQPQHF
DNA: TGTGCCAGCAGTCCCATGGGACGGGGGAATCAGCCCCAGCATTTT
size: once
length: 15
V: TRBV27
D: NA
J: TRBJ1-5

CDR3: CASSLHSGTGNTEAFF
DNA: TGTGCCAGCAGCCTCCATTCCGGGACAGGGAACACTGAAGCTTTCTTT
size: NA
length: 16
V: TRBV14
D: TRBD1
J: TRBJ1-1

CDR3: CAWTPRQRGVSTYEQYF
DNA: TGTGCCTGGACTCCCCGGCAGCGGGGGGTAAGCACCTACGAGCAGTACTTC
size: few
length: 17
V: TRBV30
D: TRBD2
J: TRBJ2-7

CDR3: CSVPAAYYGYTF
DNA: TGCAGCGTTCCGGCGGCGTACTATGGCTACACCTTC
size: NA
length: 12
V: TRBV29-1
D: NA
J: TRBJ1-2

CDR3: CASSQVGADTQYF
DNA: TGCGCCAGCAGCCAGGTAGGGGCAGATACGCAGTATTTT
size: NA
length: 13
V: TRBV4-3
D: NA
J: TRBJ2-3

CDR3: CAGRTGKETQYF
DNA: TGTGCCGGCAGGACAGGGAAAGAGACCCAGTACTTC
size: NA
length: 12
V: TRBV2
D: TRBD1
J: TRBJ2-5

CDR3: CASSLSAGMSTDTQYF
DNA: TGTGCCAGCAGCTTGTCCGCGGGGATGAGCACAGATACGCAGTATTTT
size: NA
length: 16
V: TRBV5-6
D: NA
J: TRBJ2-3

CDR3: CASSYGGSYTF
DNA: TGTGCCAGCAGTTATGGGGGGAGCTACACCTTC
size: NA
length: 11
V: TRBV6-5
D: NA
J: TRBJ1-2